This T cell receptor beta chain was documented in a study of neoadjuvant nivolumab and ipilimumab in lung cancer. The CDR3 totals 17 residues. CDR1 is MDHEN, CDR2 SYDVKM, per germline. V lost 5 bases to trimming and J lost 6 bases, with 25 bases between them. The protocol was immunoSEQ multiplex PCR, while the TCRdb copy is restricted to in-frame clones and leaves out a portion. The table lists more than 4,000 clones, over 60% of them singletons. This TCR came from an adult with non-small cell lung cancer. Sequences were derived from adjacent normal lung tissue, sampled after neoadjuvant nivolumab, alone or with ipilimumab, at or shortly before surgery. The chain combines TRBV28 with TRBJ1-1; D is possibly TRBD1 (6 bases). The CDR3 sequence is CASSRFYRERFRAEAFF. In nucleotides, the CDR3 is TGTGCCAGCAGTCGTTTCTACAGGGAGAGGTTTAGGGCTGAAGCTTTCTTT.